This T cell receptor (beta chain) came from a study of CD8+ T cells in alopecia areata (dated by TCRdb to the late 2010s). With respect to the entire study: Treated patients were enrolled in an open-label pilot trial of oral tofacitinib, 5 to 10 mg twice daily, for moderate-to-severe alopecia areata. To study T cell clonal expansion in alopecia areata, the researchers applied high-throughput TCRbeta sequencing to both the C3H/HeJ mouse model and human patients. Tofacitinib was given for 6 to 18 months, followed by 6 months of follow-up off drug to assess delayed response and recurrence. Scalp clonality was compared among normal scalp (n=4), patchy alopecia areata scalp (n=8), and alopecia totalis/universalis scalp (n=8). In humans, TCRbeta sequencing was performed on scalp tissue and on sorted CD4+ and CD8+ peripheral blood T cells from healthy controls and from patients with patchy or totalis/universalis alopecia areata. In treated patients, disease severity was measured using the SALT score, which gives the percentage of scalp surface area affected. Patients on tofacitinib were biopsied at baseline and after 4 and 24 weeks of treatment, and several of the patients also had a later scalp biopsy. immunoSEQ multiplex PCR using 35 Vbeta forward primers and 13 Jbeta reverse primers was used to amplify TCRbeta CDR3 regions. The RNA source kit depended on sample type: the PAXgene miRNA kit for fixed scalp, the miRNeasy kit for PBMCs, and the RNeasy kit for mouse skin. The full study reports these points: Shared TCR sequences between patients were less evident than in mice, which may be partly attributable to HLA diversity in the patient population. Tofacitinib significantly lowered scalp clonality and the number of expanded CD8+ clones among the top 100 scalp clones. Unlike mouse skin, which is dominated by gammadelta T cells, normal human skin has resident alphabeta T cells that are also sequenced, and this complicates analysis of the scalp TCR repertoire. Lesional scalp, especially in alopecia totalis/universalis, showed higher clonality and more expanded CD8+ clones than normal scalp, suggesting antigenic drive. Because the treated cohort was small and included a single nonresponder, larger studies are needed to assess links between baseline CD8+ expansion and response. Many expanded lesional clones persisted in scalp and blood during tofacitinib treatment, which may partly explain relapse after stopping treatment.

This clone was detected a few times. Its recognized antigen is unknown. Base-call qualities are not available, and no considerably larger clone is one nucleotide away. The library came from the immunoSEQ multiplex PCR assay. RNA was extracted from all samples and reverse transcribed into cDNA, which served as template for TCR sequencing. First-strand cDNA was synthesized with SuperScript III using a 2:1 mix of oligo-dT and random hexamers. A synthetic immune receptor repertoire was used to gauge amplification bias, and whatever bias remained was removed computationally. The original methods were these. Raw reads were preprocessed for error removal, and CDR3 was defined according to IMGT conventions as running from the conserved cysteine to phenylalanine. Clonality was computed by normalizing Shannon entropy by log2 of the number of productive unique TCRs and subtracting the result from 1. Whether each scalp clone was CD4 or CD8 was inferred by checking scalp TCRbeta sequences against the CD4 and CD8 repertoires from sorted blood. The table comes from immuneACCESS by way of TCRdb, which keeps in-frame sequences with V and J called. Part of the clones is missing from these tables; in studies checked, under half for an unresolved V gene and the rest for unknown reasons. V, J and clone size are taken as reported in that table, and D and trimming were inferred from the DNA itself. The sample data list roughly 280,000 clones, and 60% of these were observed just once. Around 0.84% of the sample is held by the ten biggest clonotypes.

The treatment or condition label, read with the paper, signifies: oral pan-JAK inhibitor, 5-10 mg twice daily. Peripheral blood and lesional scalp punch biopsies were obtained from patients with alopecia areata. After PBMCs were isolated by density centrifugation and stained for CD3, CD4 and CD8, a FACSAria was used to sort CD4+ and CD8+ T cells. V and J are truncated by 6 bases and 0 bases respectively, leaving an intervening sequence of 6 bases. CDR1 and CDR2 are read off the germline V gene (reference sequence) as LNHDA and SQIVND. From cysteine to phenylalanine, the CDR3 is 13 amino acids long. This entry keeps only the CDR3 DNA: 39 bases, framed from base 1.

Sequenced material: CD4+ T cells sorted from blood, taken between weeks 51 and 54, from a patient treated with tofacitinib. This clonotype was sampled from a human donor with alopecia areata. This chain is built from TRBV19 and TRBJ1-5, with the identity of the D gene unclear. The CDR3 is CASRQSSNQPQHF. The bases are TGTGCCAGTAGGCAAAGTAGCAATCAGCCCCAGCATTTT.